Presented here are 2 T cell receptor beta chains from one specimen sequenced in a study of blood T cell repertoires in COVID-19 (TCRdb year 2020). The library was prepared using the immunoSEQ multiplex PCR assay. This is the immuneACCESS table as TCRdb keeps it, with only in-frame sequences that have V and J called. A part of the clones is gone; compared with another copy, unresolved V genes explain less than half, and the rest is unexplained. Counted in this sample were fewer than 300,000 clones; approximately 83% of them appeared once. Together, the top ten hold 15% to 17% of the sample. Sample: peripheral blood. These receptors originate from a person aged 65-85 years with COVID-19, enrolled during active disease.

To note about this clone: The same CDR3 arises from other DNA sequences in this sample as well. The chain joins TRBV18 to TRBJ2-5; weak D call: TRBD1 (6 bases). Trimming stripped 3 bases from V and 5 bases from J, with 10 bases between. The CDR3 consists of 13 residues. Germline CDR1 is KGHSH and CDR2 is LQKENI. CDR3 nucleotides: TGTGCCAGCTCACCTCAGGGGCTGGAGACCCAGTACTTC. This codes for CASSPQGLETQYF.

This clone was recorded only once. The chain couples TRBV7-6 to TRBJ2-7, with 13 nucleotides matching TRBD2. The CDR3 has 15 amino acids. V lost 5 bases to trimming and J lost 4 bases; unmatched junction nucleotides: 5. Germline assignment: CDR1 SGHVS and CDR2 FNYEAQ. CDR3 region: CASSPRTSGSYEQYF. CDR3 in DNA: TGTGCCAGCAGCCCACGGACTAGCGGGAGTTACGAGCAGTACTTC.